The rows below give T cell receptor beta chains drawn from one sample of a study of cytomegalovirus exposure and HLA in healthy donors. This table comes from immunoSEQ multiplex PCR, and its TCRdb copy is limited to in-frame clones, with some not included. This sample has over 70,000 clones, with 77% found just once. The sequenced sample was PBMCs. The receptors come from a man aged 50 to 60 in good health and CMV-seropositive. Both conserved end residues are trimmed from each CDR3. Fields, in order: V gene, CDR3 length, clone size, J gene, CDR3 protein. Size tells how often a clone was seen (once, few, many) or the class of an expanded clone, and some rows leave it out.

V gene: TRBV30
CDR3 length: 11
clone size: NA
J gene: TRBJ1-1
CDR3 protein: AWSVQTNTEAF

V gene: TRBV19
CDR3 length: 16
clone size: few
J gene: TRBJ2-3
CDR3 protein: ASSIRQPQRASTDTQY

V gene: TRBV19
CDR3 length: 16
clone size: NA
J gene: TRBJ2-1
CDR3 protein: ASSIGNPSGKGRYEQF

V gene: TRBV11-2
CDR3 length: 11
clone size: NA
J gene: TRBJ1-5
CDR3 protein: ASSPNREQPQH

V gene: TRBV9
CDR3 length: 14
clone size: NA
J gene: TRBJ2-3
CDR3 protein: ASSPRGDRGADTQY

V gene: TRBV2
CDR3 length: 13
clone size: NA
J gene: TRBJ1-6
CDR3 protein: ASRESGTGDSPLH

V gene: TRBV2
CDR3 length: 11
clone size: NA
J gene: TRBJ2-2
CDR3 protein: ASTPGESGELF

V gene: TRBV30
CDR3 length: 11
clone size: few
J gene: TRBJ1-1
CDR3 protein: AWSAPGGTEAF

V gene: TRBV19
CDR3 length: 14
clone size: NA
J gene: TRBJ1-5
CDR3 protein: ASAPSRDRVDQPQH

V gene: TRBV7-2
CDR3 length: 13
clone size: NA
J gene: TRBJ2-2
CDR3 protein: ASIWTSGNTGELF

V gene: TRBV18
CDR3 length: 16
clone size: NA
J gene: TRBJ2-4
CDR3 protein: ASRAVAGGPGAKNIQY

V gene: TRBV5-1
CDR3 length: 14
clone size: NA
J gene: TRBJ1-1
CDR3 protein: ASSSHTGYMNTEAF

V gene: TRBV7-9
CDR3 length: 12
clone size: NA
J gene: TRBJ2-1
CDR3 protein: ASSFAQDYNEQF

V gene: TRBV7-9
CDR3 length: 12
clone size: NA
J gene: TRBJ1-1
CDR3 protein: ASSSSGGGERAF